This TCR beta chain stems from a study of blood T cell repertoires in COVID-19. Study overall: The United States, Italy and Spain provided the acute and convalescent COVID-19 samples. T cells, B-cell-depleted T cells, or PBMCs supplied cDNA or gDNA.

The germline V gene encodes CDR1 MNHEY and CDR2 SMNVEV (reference sequence). Trimming removed 4 bases at V and 0 bases at J, with 4 bases between. The CDR3 length is 12 residues. This clone was observed a handful of times. The assay was immunoSEQ multiplex PCR, and TCRdb's table has in-frame clones only and misses some. The sample lists 130,000 or so clones; roughly 69% were seen once. The chain has TRBV27 and TRBJ2-7; D is undetermined. The TCR was taken from a woman aged 70-85 years with acute or convalescent COVID-19. Sequencing input: peripheral blood. CDR3 loop: CASSSNSYEQYF. DNA of the CDR3: TGTGCCAGCAGTTCTAACTCCTACGAGCAGTACTTC.